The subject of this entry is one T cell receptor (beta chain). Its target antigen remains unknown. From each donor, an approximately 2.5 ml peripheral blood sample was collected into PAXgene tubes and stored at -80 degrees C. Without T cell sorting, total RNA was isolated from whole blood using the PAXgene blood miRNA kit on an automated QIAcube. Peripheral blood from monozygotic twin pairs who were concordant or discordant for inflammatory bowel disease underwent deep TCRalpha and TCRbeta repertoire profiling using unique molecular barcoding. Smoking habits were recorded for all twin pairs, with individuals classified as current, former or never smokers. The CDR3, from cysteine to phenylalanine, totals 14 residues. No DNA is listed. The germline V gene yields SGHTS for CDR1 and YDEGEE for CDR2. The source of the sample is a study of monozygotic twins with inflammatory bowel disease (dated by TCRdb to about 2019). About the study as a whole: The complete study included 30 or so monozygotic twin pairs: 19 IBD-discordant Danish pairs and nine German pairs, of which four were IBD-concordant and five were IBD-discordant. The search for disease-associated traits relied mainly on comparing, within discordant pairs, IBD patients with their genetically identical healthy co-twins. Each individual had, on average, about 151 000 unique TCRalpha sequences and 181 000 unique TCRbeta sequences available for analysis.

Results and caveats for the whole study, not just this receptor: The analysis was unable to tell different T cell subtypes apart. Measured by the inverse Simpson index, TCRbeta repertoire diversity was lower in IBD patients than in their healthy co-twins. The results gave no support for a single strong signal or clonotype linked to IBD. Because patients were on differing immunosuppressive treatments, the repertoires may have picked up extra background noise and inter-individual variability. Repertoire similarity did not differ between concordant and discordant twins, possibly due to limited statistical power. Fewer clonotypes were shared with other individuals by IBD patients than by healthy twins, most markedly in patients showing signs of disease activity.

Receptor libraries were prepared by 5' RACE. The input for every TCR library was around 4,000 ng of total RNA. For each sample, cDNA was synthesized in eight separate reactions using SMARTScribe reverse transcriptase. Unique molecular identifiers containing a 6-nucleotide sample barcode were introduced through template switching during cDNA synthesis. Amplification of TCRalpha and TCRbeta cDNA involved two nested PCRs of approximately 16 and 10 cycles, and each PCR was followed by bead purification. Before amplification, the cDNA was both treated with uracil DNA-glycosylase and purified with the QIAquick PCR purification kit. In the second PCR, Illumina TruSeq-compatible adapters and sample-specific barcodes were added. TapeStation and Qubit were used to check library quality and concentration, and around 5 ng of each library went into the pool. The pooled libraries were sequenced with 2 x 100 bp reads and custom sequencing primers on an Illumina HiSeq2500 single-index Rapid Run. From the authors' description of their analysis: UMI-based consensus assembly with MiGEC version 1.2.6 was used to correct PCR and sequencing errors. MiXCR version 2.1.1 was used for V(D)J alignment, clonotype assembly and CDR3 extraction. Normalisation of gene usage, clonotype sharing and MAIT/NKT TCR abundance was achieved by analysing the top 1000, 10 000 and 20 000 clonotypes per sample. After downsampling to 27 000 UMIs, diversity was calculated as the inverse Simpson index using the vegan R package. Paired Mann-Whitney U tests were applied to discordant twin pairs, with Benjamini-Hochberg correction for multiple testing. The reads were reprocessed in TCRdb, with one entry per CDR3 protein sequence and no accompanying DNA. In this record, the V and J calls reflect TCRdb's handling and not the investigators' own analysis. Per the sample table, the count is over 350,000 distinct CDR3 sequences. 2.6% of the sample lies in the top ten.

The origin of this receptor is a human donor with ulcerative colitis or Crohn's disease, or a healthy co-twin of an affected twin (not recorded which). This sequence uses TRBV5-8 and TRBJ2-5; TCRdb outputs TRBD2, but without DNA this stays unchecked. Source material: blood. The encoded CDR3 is CASSGLAAQETQYF.